This TCR beta chain was obtained from a study of cytomegalovirus exposure and HLA in healthy donors. Study overall: Within an early data release were roughly 83 million unique TCRs drawn from HLA-typed donors. Among the approximately 430 donors who were genotyped, approximately 83% fell in the genetic ancestry cluster that is associated with self-reported Caucasian donors.

For this clone: Antigen: not known.

Healthy bone marrow donors made up the cohort. Primers included in the PCR were 60 Vbeta and 13 Jbeta primers. Clones were read by immunoSEQ multiplex PCR, and TCRdb kept only the in-frame ones, dropping some. The sample lists under 150,000 clones, around 79% occurring once. Regarding the study as a whole: Donors were assumed by presence/absence analyses to have roughly uniform sequencing depth.

The receptor comes from a man in his late teens or twenties in good health and CMV-seronegative. The sequencing sample was made of PBMCs.

The CDR3 DNA is TGTGCCAGCAGCGTAGGGGCAAGCCTAGCGGGGGGTCACGGGGAGCTGTTTTTT. It codes for CASSVGASLAGGHGELFF. The rearrangement uses TRBV9 and TRBJ2-2; TRBD2 aligns across 11 bases. V was clipped by 0 bases and J by 7 bases; unmatched bases: 11. The V gene's germline CDR1 is SGDLS and CDR2 YYNGEE. CDR3 size: 18 residues.